Following are 3 T cell receptor beta chains from one sample sequenced in a study of CD8+ T cells in alopecia areata. Treatment: oral pan-JAK inhibitor, 5-10 mg twice daily. RNA extraction was followed by reverse transcription into cDNA, which acted as the sequencing template. The protocol was immunoSEQ multiplex PCR, while the TCRdb copy is restricted to in-frame clones and leaves out a portion. The sample consists of approximately 180,000 clones, 40% to 65% of them appearing once. This specimen was CD8+ T cells sorted from blood, taken at week 24, from a patient treated with tofacitinib. These receptors were collected from a human donor with alopecia areata.

The chain is built from TRBV7-2 and TRBJ2-7, with D perhaps assigned TRBD1 or TRBD2 (6 bases each). Germline V gene lookup returns CDR1 SGHTA and CDR2 FQGNSA. The V end was cut by 3 bases, the J end by 0 bases, with 12 bases between. The CDR3 runs 15 residues. The CDR3 bases are TGTGCCAGCAGCTTGGCTAGGGGGGCCTCCTACGAGCAGTACTTC. This sequence encodes CASSLARGASYEQYF.

The chain recombines TRBV30 with TRBJ1-3; the D gene is possibly TRBD1 (5 bases). Germline CDR1 GTSNPN, CDR2 SVGIG (reference sequence). V was shortened by 5 bases and J by 4 bases, with 24 bases between the two germline ends. The CDR3 extends over 17 amino acids. CDR3 DNA sequence: TGTGCCTGGGACCCTGAAATTGACAGAGCGAGAGGAAACACCATATATTTT. It translates to CAWDPEIDRARGNTIYF.

About this clone: Other DNA sequences in this sample translate to the same CDR3. The genes are TRBV4-3 and TRBJ2-7, with 11 nucleotides matching TRBD1. Germline V gene data show CDR1 as LGHNA and CDR2 as YSLEER. The CDR3 loop spans 15 amino acids. V dropped 0 bases and J dropped 4; count of bases not matched to a gene: 2. CDR3 in amino acids: CASSQDGTGGYEQYF. The CDR3 coding sequence is TGCGCCAGCAGCCAAGATGGGACAGGGGGGTACGAGCAGTACTTC.